This T cell receptor beta chain was profiled in a study of blood T cell repertoires in COVID-19. Original handling: Quantification of nucleated cells was approximated via reference gene primer amplification. The protocol was immunoSEQ multiplex PCR, while the TCRdb copy is restricted to in-frame clones and leaves out a portion. V and J calls and clone size come straight from that table; D and trimming were deduced from the DNA. Among 450,000 to 500,000 clones listed, approximately 91% were seen once. This clonotype was sampled from a woman aged 55-70 years who had recovered from COVID-19. Sequenced material: PBMCs or T cells enriched from blood (not recorded which).

The CDR3 DNA reads as TGTGCCAGCAGCCCACAACCTAGCGGGGAATACGAGCAGTACTTC. Protein: CASSPQPSGEYEQYF. The chain carries TRBV5-6 and TRBJ2-7; 9 positions match TRBD2. This CDR3 has 15 residues. Germline V gene data show CDR1 as SGHDT and CDR2 as YYEEEE. V dropped 4 bases and J dropped 4; count of bases not matched to a gene: 9.